The T cell receptor (beta chain) under discussion was sequenced for a study of shared clonotypes between healthy human individuals. This table comes from immunoSEQ multiplex PCR, and its TCRdb copy is limited to in-frame clones, with some not included. The sample comprises under 700,000 clones, 90% to 95% of which are singletons, and about 0.11% rests with the top ten. V lost 0 bases to trimming and J lost 4 bases, with 6 bases between them. The CDR3 is 13 residues long. CDR1 SGHDN and CDR2 FVKESK come from the germline V gene. CD45RO-negative, CCR7-positively selected cells formed the naive CD8 fraction, excluding terminally differentiated effector memory CD45RA+ cells.

V and J are TRBV14 and TRBJ1-2; TRBD1 is a possible D gene (5 bases). Sequencing was performed on naive CD8+ T cells sorted from blood. The TCR comes from a woman in her thirties in good health. CDR3 loop: CASSQDQGYGYTF. Here the CDR3 DNA reads TGTGCCAGCAGCCAAGACCAGGGCTATGGCTACACCTTC.